Listed below are T cell receptor beta chains from one sample, sequenced in a study of blood T cell repertoires in COVID-19. Profiling relied on immunoSEQ multiplex PCR, and the TCRdb table lists in-frame clones only, not all of them. Of under 250,000 clones listed, 65% to 85% are singletons. The sequenced material came from peripheral blood. These receptors all come from a human donor in a cohort sampled during active COVID-19. Both conserved end residues are trimmed from each CDR3. Fields, in order: J gene, V gene, CDR3 protein.

>TRBJ1-1|TRBV30
AWSVQPLNTEAF
>TRBJ2-7|TRBV27
ASSPWTDTYEQY
>TRBJ2-1|TRBV3-1/TRBV3-2
ASSQDTSGEQF
>TRBJ2-1|TRBV6-6
ASSTLGRVVNEQF
>TRBJ2-7|TRBV9
ASSVGTGGVYEQY
>TRBJ1-2|TRBV4-3
ASSQEVAGQNYGYT
>TRBJ2-3|TRBV28
ASSPLTGLPTDTQY
>TRBJ2-1|TRBV15
ATGQHSTYNEQF
>TRBJ2-5|TRBV24-1
ATSDRGFQETQY
>TRBJ1-4|TRBV4-1
ASSQEAPPEANEKLF
>TRBJ2-7|TRBV5-1
ASSLVAGEIYEQY
>TRBJ2-2|TRBV7-2
ASSLTRAGTGELF
>TRBJ2-7|TRBV6-5
ATHSVASSHEQY
>TRBJ1-1|TRBV19
VSSYRGTEAF
>TRBJ2-2|TRBV18
ASSLGTSADTGELF
>TRBJ1-1|TRBV7-2
ASRLGDSEPSTEAF
>TRBJ1-2|TRBV30
AWSVGAGYGYT
>TRBJ1-4|TRBV9
ASSVGASDNEKLF
>TRBJ1-5|TRBV21-1
ASRAPQGSNQPQH
>TRBJ1-3|TRBV21-1
ASSKAPGQGDHTSSGNTIY
>TRBJ2-5|TRBV28
ASKQGGETQY
>TRBJ2-7|TRBV24-1
ATSALTGDEQY
>TRBJ2-4|TRBV5-6
ASSGQGDIQY
>TRBJ2-5|TRBV5-1
ASSLAPGQGEETQY
>TRBJ1-1|TRBV3-1/TRBV3-2
ASSQDGRNTEAF
>TRBJ2-7|TRBV10-3
ATRTGVDEQY
>TRBJ1-2|TRBV5-6
ASSLTGDYGYT
>TRBJ2-3|TRBV24-1
ATSEKRVTSTDTQY
>TRBJ1-2|TRBV6-6
ASLPGQSNYGYT
>TRBJ2-7|TRBV18
ASSPGTSGSSYEQY
>TRBJ1-2|TRBV19
ASSIFRTGYYGYT
>TRBJ2-7|TRBV7-8
ASSLGGAGGSGEQY